These T cell receptor beta chains were read from a single sample in a study of regulatory T cells in long-lasting Graves disease. One entry per CDR3 protein results from TCRdb running MiXCR on the multiplex PCR reads. The data contain 500,000 or so distinct CDR3 sequences, around 15% of them singletons. The data also belong to a second study, concerning T cells in Graves' hyperthyroidism and ophthalmopathy.

The sample in question was peripheral blood mononuclear cells (PBMCs), obtained at new diagnosis, from a patient treated with antithyroid drugs. Every receptor here comes from a woman aged 45 to 65 with Graves disease. CDR3s include the opening cysteine and the closing phenylalanine or tryptophan. Fields, in order: V gene, J gene, clone size, D gene, CDR3 protein, CDR3 DNA. A D gene is named only where the DNA matches it firmly. Expanded clones are given a class, and other clones once, few, many or no size at all.

>TRBV27|TRBJ1-2|many|NA
CASSFDRNYGYTF
TGTGCCAGCAGTTTTGATAGAAACTATGGCTACACCTTC
>TRBV7-2|TRBJ1-1|many|NA
CASSPQGGRTEAFF
TGTGCCAGCAGCCCCCAGGGAGGAAGGACTGAAGCTTTCTTT
>TRBV4-2|TRBJ1-4|few|NA
CASSQGATNEKLFF
TGTGCCAGCAGCCAGGGGGCAACTAATGAAAAACTGTTTTTT
>TRBV5-4|TRBJ2-4|few|TRBD2
CASSLGLAGGPALQYF
TGTGCCAGCAGCTTGGGTCTAGCGGGAGGGCCGGCACTTCAGTACTTC
>TRBV5-1|TRBJ2-7|NA|TRBD2
CASSPPGLGEREQYF
TGCGCCAGCAGCCCACCGGGACTAGGGGAGAGGGAGCAGTACTTC
>TRBV6-1|TRBJ2-1|many|NA
CASRLGGEQFF
TGTGCCAGCAGGTTAGGTGGGGAGCAGTTCTTC
>TRBV6-2/TRBV6-3|TRBJ1-2|many|NA
CASSPKGEYYGYTF
TGTGCCAGCAGCCCAAAGGGGGAGTACTATGGCTACACCTTC
>TRBV5-4|TRBJ1-2|NA|NA
CASSFSRTSQLAF
TGTGCCAGCAGCTTTAGTAGGACTTCACAGCTTGCCTTC
>TRBV15|TRBJ2-7|NA|TRBD1
CATSRGGTGTSYERYF
TGTGCCACCAGCAGAGGGGGGACAGGGACCTCCTACGAGCGGTACTTC
>TRBV5-1|TRBJ2-7|many|NA
CASSLGDILANEQYF
TGCGCCAGCAGCTTGGGCGACATACTGGCGAACGAGCAGTACTTC